These 5 T cell receptor beta chains were sequenced from one sample in a study of cytomegalovirus exposure and HLA in healthy donors. PCR involved 60 Vbeta and 13 Jbeta primers. Some clones are missing from TCRdb's copy, which holds only in-frame ones; the method was immunoSEQ multiplex PCR. The sample has over 100,000 clones; more than 75% are singletons. Source material: PBMCs. These receptors all come from a female donor in good health and CMV-seronegative.

The chain recombines TRBV27 with TRBJ2-3; 7 bases are a match to TRBD2. V was clipped by 4 bases and J by 2 bases; unmatched bases: 6. The CDR3 is 15 amino acids. Germline V gene data show CDR1 as MNHEY and CDR2 as SMNVEV (reference sequence). The CDR3 here is CASSWEGDYTDTQYF. CDR3 DNA: TGTGCCAGCAGTTGGGAGGGAGACTACACAGATACGCAGTATTTT.

Comments on this clone: Different DNA sequences within this sample yield the same CDR3. This chain links TRBV25-1 with TRBJ1-1; D unclear. The CDR3 runs 13 residues. Germline values: CDR1 MGHDK, CDR2 SYGVNS. Trimming shortened V by 3 bases and J by 2 bases, and 7 bases separated the two germline ends. CDR3 sequence reads: CASSESVNTEAFF. The CDR3 DNA is TGTGCCAGCAGTGAGTCGGTAAACACTGAAGCTTTCTTT.

The chain has TRBV9 and TRBJ2-2; 10 bases fit TRBD2. From germline, CDR1 is SGDLS and CDR2 YYNGEE. The CDR3 totals 20 residues. Germline trimming cut 4 bases from V and 2 bases from J; bases unmatched to any gene: 17. Here the CDR3 DNA reads TGTGCCAGCAGCCCCGGCATTTGGGGACTAGCGAAAATCAACACCGGGGAGCTGTTTTTT. This codes for CASSPGIWGLAKINTGELFF. The full variable domain, rest sourced from reference TRBV9 and TRBJ2-2, is DSGVTQTPKHLITATGQRVTLRCSPRSGDLSVYWYQQSLDQGLQFLIQYYNGEERAKGNILERFSAQQFPDLHSELNLSSLELGDSALYFCASSPGIWGLAKINTGELFFGEGSRLTVL.

This clone occurred a few times. J is TRBJ2-3 and V is TRBV7-6; possibly TRBD2 for D (6 bases). Germline loops: CDR1 SGHVS, CDR2 FNYEAQ. CDR3 length equals 17 residues. The ends were cut back, 3 bases at V and 1 base at J, with 17 bases in the middle. The CDR3 DNA follows: TGTGCCAGCAGCTTTATCGCTGCGGGAAGGGGCACAGATACGCAGTATTTT. Encoded protein: CASSFIAAGRGTDTQYF.

The chain combines TRBV6-5 with TRBJ2-1; TRBD1 matches 10 bases. J gave up 8 bases and V 5 bases, and 9 bases lay outside the gene matches. The length of the CDR3 is 15 residues. CDR1 MNHEY and CDR2 SVGAGI come from the germline V gene. CDR3 amino acids: CASSVDRGQADEQFF. CDR3 in DNA: TGTGCCAGCAGTGTCGACAGGGGGCAAGCGGATGAGCAGTTCTTC.